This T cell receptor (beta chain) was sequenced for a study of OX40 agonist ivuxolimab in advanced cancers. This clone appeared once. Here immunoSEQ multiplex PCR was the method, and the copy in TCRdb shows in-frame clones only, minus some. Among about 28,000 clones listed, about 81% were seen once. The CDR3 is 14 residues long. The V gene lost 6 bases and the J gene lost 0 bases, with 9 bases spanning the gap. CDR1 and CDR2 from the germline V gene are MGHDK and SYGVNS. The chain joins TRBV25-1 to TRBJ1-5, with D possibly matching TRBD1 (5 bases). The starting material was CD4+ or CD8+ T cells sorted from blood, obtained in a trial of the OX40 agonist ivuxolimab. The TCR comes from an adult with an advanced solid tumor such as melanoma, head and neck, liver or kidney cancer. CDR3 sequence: CASSETDSNQPQHF. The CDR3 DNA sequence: TGTGCCAGCAGCGAGACAGATAGCAATCAGCCCCAGCATTTT.